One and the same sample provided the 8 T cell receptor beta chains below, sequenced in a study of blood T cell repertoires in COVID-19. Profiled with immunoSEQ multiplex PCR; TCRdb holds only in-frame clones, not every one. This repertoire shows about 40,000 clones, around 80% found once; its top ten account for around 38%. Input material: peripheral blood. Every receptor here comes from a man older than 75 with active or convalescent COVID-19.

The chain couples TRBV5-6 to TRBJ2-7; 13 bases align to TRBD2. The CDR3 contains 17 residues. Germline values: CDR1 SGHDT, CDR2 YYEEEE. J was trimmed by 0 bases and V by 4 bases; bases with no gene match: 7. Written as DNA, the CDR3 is TGTGCCAGCAGCGGGACTAGCGGGGAACACTACTCCTACGAGCAGTACTTC. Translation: CASSGTSGEHYSYEQYF.

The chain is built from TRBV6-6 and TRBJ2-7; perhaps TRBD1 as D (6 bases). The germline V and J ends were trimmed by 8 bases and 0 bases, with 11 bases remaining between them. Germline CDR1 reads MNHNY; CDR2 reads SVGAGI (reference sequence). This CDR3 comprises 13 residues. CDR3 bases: TGTGCCAGCGGATCGGACAGCTCCTACGAGCAGTACTTC. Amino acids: CASGSDSSYEQYF.

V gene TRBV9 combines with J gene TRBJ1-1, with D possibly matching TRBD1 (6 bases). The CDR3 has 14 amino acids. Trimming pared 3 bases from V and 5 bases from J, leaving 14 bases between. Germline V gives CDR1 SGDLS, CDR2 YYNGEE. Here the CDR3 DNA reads TGTGCCAGCAGCGGGCCAGGGGCGAGGACTGAAGCTTTCTTT. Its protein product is CASSGPGARTEAFF.

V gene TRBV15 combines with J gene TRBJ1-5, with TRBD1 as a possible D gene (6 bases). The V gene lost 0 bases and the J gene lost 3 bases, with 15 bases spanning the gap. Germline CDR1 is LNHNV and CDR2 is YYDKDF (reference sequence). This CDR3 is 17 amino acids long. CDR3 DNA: TGTGCCACCAGCAGAGATGAATCGACAGGTTACAATCAGCCCCAGCATTTT. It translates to CATSRDESTGYNQPQHF.

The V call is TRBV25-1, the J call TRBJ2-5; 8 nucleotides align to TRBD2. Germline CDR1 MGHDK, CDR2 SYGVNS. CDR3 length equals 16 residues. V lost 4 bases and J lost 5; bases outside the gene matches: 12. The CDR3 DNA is TGTGCCAGCAGTGTCAGAAGCGGGGGCAGGAGGGAGACCCAGTACTTC. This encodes CASSVRSGGRRETQYF.

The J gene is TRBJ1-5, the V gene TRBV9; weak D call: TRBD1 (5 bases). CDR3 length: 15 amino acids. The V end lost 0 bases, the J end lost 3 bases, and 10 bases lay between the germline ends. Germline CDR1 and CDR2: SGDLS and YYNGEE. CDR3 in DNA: TGTGCCAGCAGCGTAGGACAGTCCTTCAATCAGCCCCAGCATTTT. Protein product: CASSVGQSFNQPQHF.

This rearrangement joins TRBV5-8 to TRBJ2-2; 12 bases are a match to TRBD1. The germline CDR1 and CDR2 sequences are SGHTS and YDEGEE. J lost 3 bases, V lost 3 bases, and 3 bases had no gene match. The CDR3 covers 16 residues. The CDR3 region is CASSSGQGADTGELFF. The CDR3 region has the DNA TGTGCCAGCAGCTCGGGACAGGGGGCAGACACCGGGGAGCTGTTTTTT.

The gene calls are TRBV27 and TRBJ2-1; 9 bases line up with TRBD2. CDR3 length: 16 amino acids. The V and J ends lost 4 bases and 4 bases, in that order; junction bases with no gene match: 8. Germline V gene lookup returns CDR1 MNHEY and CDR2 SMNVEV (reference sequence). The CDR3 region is CASSSLAREGYNEQFF. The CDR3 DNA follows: TGTGCCAGCAGTTCGCTCGCGCGGGAGGGTTACAATGAGCAGTTCTTC.